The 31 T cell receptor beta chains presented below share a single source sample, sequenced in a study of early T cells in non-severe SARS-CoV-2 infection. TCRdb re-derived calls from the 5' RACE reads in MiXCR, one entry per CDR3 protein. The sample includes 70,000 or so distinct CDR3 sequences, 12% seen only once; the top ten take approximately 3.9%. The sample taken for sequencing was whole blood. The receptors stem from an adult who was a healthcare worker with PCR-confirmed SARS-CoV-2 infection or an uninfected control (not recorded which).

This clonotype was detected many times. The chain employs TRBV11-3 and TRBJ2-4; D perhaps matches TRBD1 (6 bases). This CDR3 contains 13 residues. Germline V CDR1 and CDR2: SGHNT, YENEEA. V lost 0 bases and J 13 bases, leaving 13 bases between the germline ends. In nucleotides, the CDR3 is TGTGCCAGCAGCTTAGATCGGGACACCCTCCAGTACTTC. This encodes CASSLDRDTLQYF. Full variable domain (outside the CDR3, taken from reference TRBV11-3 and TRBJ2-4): EAGVVQSPRYKIIEKKQPVAFWCNPISGHNTLYWYLQNLGQGPELLIRYENEEAVDDSQLPKDRFSAERLKGVDSTLKIQPAELGDSAVYLCASSLDRDTLQYFGAGTRLSVL.

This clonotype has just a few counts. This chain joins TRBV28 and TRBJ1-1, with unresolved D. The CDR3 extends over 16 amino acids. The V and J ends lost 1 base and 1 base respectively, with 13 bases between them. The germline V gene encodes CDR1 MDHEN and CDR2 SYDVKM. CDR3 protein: CASSLFGSAGNTEAFF. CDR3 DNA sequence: TGTGCCAGCAGTTTATTCGGGTCGGCTGGGAACACTGAAGCTTTCTTT. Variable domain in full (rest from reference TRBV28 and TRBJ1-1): DVKVTQSSRYLVKRTGEKVFLECVQDMDHENMFWYRQDPGLGLRLIYFSYDVKMKEKGDIPEGYSVSREKKERFSLILESASTNQTSMYLCASSLFGSAGNTEAFFGQGTRLTVV.

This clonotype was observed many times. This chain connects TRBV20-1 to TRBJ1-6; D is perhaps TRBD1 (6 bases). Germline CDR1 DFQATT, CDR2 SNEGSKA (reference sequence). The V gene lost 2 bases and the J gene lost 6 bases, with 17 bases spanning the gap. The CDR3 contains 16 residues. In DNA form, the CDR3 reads TGCAGTGCTAGAAGTGCGGGGGGCGTAAGTAATTCACCCCTCCACTTT. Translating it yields CSARSAGGVSNSPLHF.

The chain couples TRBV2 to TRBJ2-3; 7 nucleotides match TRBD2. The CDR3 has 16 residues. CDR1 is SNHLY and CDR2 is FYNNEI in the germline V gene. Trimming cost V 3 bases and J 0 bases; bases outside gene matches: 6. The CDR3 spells CASSDTGGKSTDTQYF. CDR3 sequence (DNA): TGTGCCAGCAGTGACACCGGGGGGAAGAGCACAGATACGCAGTATTTT.

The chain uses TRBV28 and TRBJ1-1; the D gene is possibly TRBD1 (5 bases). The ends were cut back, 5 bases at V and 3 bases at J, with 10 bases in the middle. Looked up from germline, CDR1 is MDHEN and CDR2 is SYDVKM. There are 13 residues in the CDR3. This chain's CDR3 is CASSPGVYTEAFF. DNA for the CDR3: TGTGCCAGCAGTCCGGGGGTGTACACTGAAGCTTTCTTT.

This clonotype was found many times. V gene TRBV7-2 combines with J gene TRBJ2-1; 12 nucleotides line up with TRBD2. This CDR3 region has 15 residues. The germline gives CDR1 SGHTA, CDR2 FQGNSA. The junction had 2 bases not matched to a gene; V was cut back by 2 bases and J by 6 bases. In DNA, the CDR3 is TGTGCCAGCAGCTTACGGACTAGCGGGACCAATGAGCAGTTCTTC. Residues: CASSLRTSGTNEQFF.

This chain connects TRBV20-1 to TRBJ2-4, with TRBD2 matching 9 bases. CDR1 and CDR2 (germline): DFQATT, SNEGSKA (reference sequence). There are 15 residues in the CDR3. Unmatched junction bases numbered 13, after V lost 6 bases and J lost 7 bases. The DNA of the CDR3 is TGCAGTGCGTCTGGGCGGGAGGGTACCGGCAACATTCAGTACTTC. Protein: CSASGREGTGNIQYF.

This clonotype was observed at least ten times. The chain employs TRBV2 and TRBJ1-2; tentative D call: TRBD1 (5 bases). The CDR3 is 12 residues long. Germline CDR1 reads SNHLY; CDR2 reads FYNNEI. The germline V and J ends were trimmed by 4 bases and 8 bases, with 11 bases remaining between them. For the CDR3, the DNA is TGTGCCAGCAGTGGACAGAGAGAGGGCTACACCTTC. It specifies CASSGQREGYTF.

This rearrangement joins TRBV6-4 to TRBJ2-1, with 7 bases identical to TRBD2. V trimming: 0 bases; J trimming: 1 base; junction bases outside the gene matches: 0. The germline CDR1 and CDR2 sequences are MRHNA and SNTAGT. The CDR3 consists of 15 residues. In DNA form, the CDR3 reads TGTGCCAGCAGTGACTCTAGCGGGTCCTACAATGAGCAGTTCTTC. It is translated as CASSDSSGSYNEQFF.

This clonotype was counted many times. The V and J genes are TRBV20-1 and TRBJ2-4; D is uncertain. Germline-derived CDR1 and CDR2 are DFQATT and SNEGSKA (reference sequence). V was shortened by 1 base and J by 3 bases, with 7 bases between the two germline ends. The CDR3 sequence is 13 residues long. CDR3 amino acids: CSARVQVKNIQYF. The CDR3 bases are TGCAGTGCTAGAGTCCAGGTCAAAAACATTCAGTACTTC.

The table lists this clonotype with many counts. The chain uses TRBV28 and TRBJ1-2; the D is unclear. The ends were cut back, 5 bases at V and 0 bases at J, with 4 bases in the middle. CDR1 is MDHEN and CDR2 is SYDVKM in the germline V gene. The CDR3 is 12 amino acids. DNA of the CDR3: TGTGCCAGCAGTCTGTCTAACTATGGCTACACCTTC. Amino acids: CASSLSNYGYTF.

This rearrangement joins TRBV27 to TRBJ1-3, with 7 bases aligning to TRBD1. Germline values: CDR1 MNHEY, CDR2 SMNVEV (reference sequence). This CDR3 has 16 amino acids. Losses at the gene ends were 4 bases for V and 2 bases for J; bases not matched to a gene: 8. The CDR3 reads CASSSYYDRAGNTIYF. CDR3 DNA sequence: TGTGCCAGCAGTTCCTATTATGACAGGGCTGGAAACACCATATATTTT.

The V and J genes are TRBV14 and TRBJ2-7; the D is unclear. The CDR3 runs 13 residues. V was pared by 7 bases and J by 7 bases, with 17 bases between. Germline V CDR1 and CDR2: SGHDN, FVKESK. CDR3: CASKITAVGEQYF. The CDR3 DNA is TGTGCCAGCAAAATCACCGCGGTGGGGGAGCAGTACTTC.

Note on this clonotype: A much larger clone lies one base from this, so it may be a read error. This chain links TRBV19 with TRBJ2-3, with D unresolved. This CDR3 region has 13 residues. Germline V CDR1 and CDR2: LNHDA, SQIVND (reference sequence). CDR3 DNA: TGTGTCAGTCGCACGCCATACACAGATACGCAGTATTTT. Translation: CVSRTPYTDTQYF. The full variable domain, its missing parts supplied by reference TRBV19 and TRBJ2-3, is DGGITQSPKYLFRKEGQNVTLSCEQNLNHDAMYWYRQDPGQGLRLIYYSQIVNDFQKGDIAEGYSVSREKKESFPLTVTSAQKNPTAFYLCVSRTPYTDTQYFGPGTRLTVL.

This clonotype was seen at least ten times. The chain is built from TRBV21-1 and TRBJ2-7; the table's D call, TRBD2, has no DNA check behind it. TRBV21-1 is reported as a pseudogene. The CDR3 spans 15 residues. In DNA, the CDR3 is TGTGCCAGCAGCACCAACCGGGACTTTGCCTACGAGCAGTACTTC. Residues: CASSTNRDFAYEQYF.

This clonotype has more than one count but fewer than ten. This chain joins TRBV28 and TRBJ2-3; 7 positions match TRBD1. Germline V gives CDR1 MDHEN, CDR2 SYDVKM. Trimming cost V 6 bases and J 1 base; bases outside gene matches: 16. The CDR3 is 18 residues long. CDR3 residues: CASSSRGTALLRTDTQYF. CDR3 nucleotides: TGTGCCAGCAGCTCACGAGGGACAGCTCTTCTACGCACAGATACGCAGTATTTT.

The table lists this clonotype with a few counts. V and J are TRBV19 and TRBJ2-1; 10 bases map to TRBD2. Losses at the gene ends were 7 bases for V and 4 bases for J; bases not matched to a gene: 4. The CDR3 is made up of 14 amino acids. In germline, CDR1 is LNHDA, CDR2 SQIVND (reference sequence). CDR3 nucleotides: TGTGCCAGTATCGCGACTAGCGGGTACAATGAGCAGTTCTTC. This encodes CASIATSGYNEQFF. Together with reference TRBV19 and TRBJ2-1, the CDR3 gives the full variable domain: DGGITQSPKYLFRKEGQNVTLSCEQNLNHDAMYWYRQDPGQGLRLIYYSQIVNDFQKGDIAEGYSVSREKKESFPLTVTSAQKNPTAFYLCASIATSGYNEQFFGPGTRLTVL.

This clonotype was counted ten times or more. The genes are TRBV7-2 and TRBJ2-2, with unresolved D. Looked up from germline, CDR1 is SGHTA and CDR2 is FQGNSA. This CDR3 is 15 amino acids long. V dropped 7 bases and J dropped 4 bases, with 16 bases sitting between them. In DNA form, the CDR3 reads TGTGCCAGCAACCAACGGGCCCGGGTCACCGGGGAGCTGTTTTTT. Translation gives CASNQRARVTGELFF.

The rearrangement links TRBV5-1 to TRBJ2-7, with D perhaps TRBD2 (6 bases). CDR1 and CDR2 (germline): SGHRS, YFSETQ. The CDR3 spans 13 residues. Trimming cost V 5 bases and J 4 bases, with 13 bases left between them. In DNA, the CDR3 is TGCGCCAGCAGGGCGGGATCCTTATACGAGCAGTACTTC. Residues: CASRAGSLYEQYF.

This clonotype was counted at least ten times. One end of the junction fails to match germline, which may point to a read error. The CDR3 DNA is TGTGCCAGCTCGCCCGGGACAGGGGGCGCGGGTTTGAACACTGAAGTTTTCTTT. Encoded protein: CASSPGTGGAGLNTEVFF. The V gene is TRBV18, the J gene TRBJ1-1; 12 bases are a match to TRBD1. Germline V gives CDR1 KGHSH, CDR2 LQKENI. This CDR3 has 18 amino acids.

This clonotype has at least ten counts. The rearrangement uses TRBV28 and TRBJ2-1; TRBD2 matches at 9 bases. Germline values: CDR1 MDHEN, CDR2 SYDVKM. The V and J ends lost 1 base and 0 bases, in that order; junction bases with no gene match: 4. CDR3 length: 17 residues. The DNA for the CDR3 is TGTGCCAGCAGTTTATTCCGTAGCGGGAGCTCCTACAATGAGCAGTTCTTC. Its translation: CASSLFRSGSSYNEQFF.

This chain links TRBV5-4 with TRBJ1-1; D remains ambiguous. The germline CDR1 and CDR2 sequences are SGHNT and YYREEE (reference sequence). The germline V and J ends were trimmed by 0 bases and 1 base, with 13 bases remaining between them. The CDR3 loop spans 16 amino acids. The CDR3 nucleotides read TGTGCCAGCAGCTTGGGTGGTCGGGCTAGGAACACTGAAGCTTTCTTT. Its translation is CASSLGGRARNTEAFF.

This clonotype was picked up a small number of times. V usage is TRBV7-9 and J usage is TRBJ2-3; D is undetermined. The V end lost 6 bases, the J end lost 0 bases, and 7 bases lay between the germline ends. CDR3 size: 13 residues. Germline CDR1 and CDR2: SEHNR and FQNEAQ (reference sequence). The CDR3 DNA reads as TGTGCCAGCAGGGGTTGGAGCACAGATACGCAGTATTTT. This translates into CASRGWSTDTQYF.

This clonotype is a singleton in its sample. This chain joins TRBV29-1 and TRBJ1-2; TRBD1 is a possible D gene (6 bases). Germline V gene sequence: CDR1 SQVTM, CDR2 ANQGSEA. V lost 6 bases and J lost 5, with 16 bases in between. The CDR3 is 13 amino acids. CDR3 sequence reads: CSVTPKGDYGYTF. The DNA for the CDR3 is TGCAGCGTAACCCCAAAGGGGGATTATGGCTACACCTTC.

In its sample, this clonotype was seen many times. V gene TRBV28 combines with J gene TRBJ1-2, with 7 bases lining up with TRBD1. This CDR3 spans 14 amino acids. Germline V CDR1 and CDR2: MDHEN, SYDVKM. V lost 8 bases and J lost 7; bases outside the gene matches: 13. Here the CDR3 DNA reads TGTGCCAGCCGCAGAAGGACAGGCGGGGCTGGCTACACCTTC. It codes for CASRRRTGGAGYTF.

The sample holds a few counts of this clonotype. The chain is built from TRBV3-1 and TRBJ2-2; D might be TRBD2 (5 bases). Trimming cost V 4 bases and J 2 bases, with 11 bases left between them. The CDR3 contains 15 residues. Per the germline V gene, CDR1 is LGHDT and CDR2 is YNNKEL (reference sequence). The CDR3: CASSRGSANTGELFF. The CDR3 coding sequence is TGTGCCAGCAGCCGGGGTAGCGCTAACACCGGGGAGCTGTTTTTT.

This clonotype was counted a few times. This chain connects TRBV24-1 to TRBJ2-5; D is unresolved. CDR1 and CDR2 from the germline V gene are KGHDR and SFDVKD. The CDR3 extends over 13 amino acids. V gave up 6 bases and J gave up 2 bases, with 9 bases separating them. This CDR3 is CATSTAAQETQYF. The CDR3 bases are TGTGCCACCAGTACGGCAGCTCAAGAGACCCAGTACTTC.

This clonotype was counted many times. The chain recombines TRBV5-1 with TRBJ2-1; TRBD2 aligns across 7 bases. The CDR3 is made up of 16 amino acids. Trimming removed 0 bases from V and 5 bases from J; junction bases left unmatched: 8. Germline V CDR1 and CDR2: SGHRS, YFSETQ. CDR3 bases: TGCGCCAGCAGCTTGGCTTTAGGCGGGGGACACAATGAGCAGTTCTTC. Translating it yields CASSLALGGGHNEQFF.

CDR3 bases: TGTGCCAGCAGCTTAGCATCGTGGACTAGCGAGACCTACGAGCAGTACTTC. This gives the protein CASSLASWTSETYEQYF. The chain joins TRBV7-8 to TRBJ2-7, with 9 positions matching TRBD2. The CDR3 spans 17 residues. Germline-derived CDR1 and CDR2 are SGHVS and FQNEAQ. Unmatched junction bases numbered 8, after V lost 0 bases and J lost 2 bases.

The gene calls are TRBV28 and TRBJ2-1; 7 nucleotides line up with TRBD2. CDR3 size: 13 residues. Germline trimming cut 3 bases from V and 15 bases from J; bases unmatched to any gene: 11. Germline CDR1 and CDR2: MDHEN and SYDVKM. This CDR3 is CASSLLAGASAFF. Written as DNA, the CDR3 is TGTGCCAGCAGTTTGCTGGCGGGAGCCAGTGCGTTCTTC.

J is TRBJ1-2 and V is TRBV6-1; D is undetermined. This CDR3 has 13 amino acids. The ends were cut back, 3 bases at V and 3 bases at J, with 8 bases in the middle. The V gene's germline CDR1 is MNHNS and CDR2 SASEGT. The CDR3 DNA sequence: TGTGCCAGCAGTGAGACGGAAGACTATGGCTACACCTTC. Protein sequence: CASSETEDYGYTF.